These T cell receptor beta chains were read from a single sample in a study of blood T cells in healthy people across ages. Each CDR3 protein gets one entry after TCRdb re-called the 5' RACE reads with MiXCR. Here the sample spans fewer than 800,000 distinct CDR3 sequences, approximately 25% being singletons. This sample also belongs to another study, concerning T cells of mothers and their children.

Specimen: blood. Receptors originate from a boy aged 5-17 years in good health. CDR3s include the opening cysteine and the closing phenylalanine or tryptophan. The D gene is left open where the match is weak. Size is omitted from some rows. Given values are once, few, many or a class for expanded clones.

>TRBJ2-7|few|TRBV9|TRBD2
TGTGCCAGCAGCATCCGGGACTACACCTACGAGCAGTACTTC
CASSIRDYTYEQYF
>TRBJ2-5|-|TRBV12-5|TRBD2
TGTGCTAGTGGTGGTGGGGCGGGAGTGGAGACCCAGTACTTC
CASGGGAGVETQYF
>TRBJ2-7|-|TRBV12-3/TRBV12-4|TRBD2
TGTGCCAGCAAACTAGCGGGAGCACCCTACGAGCAGTACTTC
CASKLAGAPYEQYF
>TRBJ1-4|-|TRBV7-6|-
TGTGCCAGCAGCTTAGCCCTCGCTGGGACGGAAGATAATGAAAAACTGTTTTTT
CASSLALAGTEDNEKLFF
>TRBJ2-7|few|TRBV7-9|TRBD1
TGTGCCAGCAGCCATACAGGGGGGAAATCCTACGAGCAGTACTTC
CASSHTGGKSYEQYF
>TRBJ2-2|-|TRBV9|TRBD2
TGTGCCAGCAGCGTATATCCCGTAGCGGGAGAGACCGGGGAGCTGTTTTTT
CASSVYPVAGETGELFF
>TRBJ1-6|-|TRBV7-9|TRBD1
TGTGCCAGCAGCTCAAGACAGGGGTTGAATTCACCCCTCCACTTT
CASSSRQGLNSPLHF
>TRBJ2-2|-|TRBV4-1|-
TGCGCCAGCAGCCAAGACCCTACCTGGGTCACCGGGGAGCTGTTTTTT
CASSQDPTWVTGELFF
>TRBJ2-5|-|TRBV7-6|TRBD2
TGTGCTAGCAGCTCGGGGGTAGCGGGGTTGGAGACCCAGTACTTC
CASSSGVAGLETQYF
>TRBJ2-7|-|TRBV15|-
TGTGCCACCAGCAGAGAAGGGGGTAGGGGCGAGCAGTACTTC
CATSREGGRGEQYF
>TRBJ2-1|few|TRBV27|-
TGTGCCAGCCGCATGCTCAATGAGCAGTTCTTC
CASRMLNEQFF
>TRBJ2-7|once|TRBV10-2|TRBD2
TGCGCCAGCAGTGAGTTAGCGGGGGGGCCCTACGAGCAGTACTTC
CASSELAGGPYEQYF
>TRBJ1-5|once|TRBV6-5|TRBD1
TGTGCCAGCAGTTATTACAGGGGTAGCAATCAGCCCCAGCATTTT
CASSYYRGSNQPQHF
>TRBJ1-5|-|TRBV7-2|-
TGTGCCAGCAGCTACAGTACGGGGAGCAATCAGCCCCAGCATTTT
CASSYSTGSNQPQHF
>TRBJ1-1|-|TRBV29-1|-
TGCAGCGTCAACACGGGGCTGAACACTGAAGCTTTCTTT
CSVNTGLNTEAFF
>TRBJ2-5|-|TRBV5-1|-
TGCGCCAGCAGCTTGGTCGGTAAAGAGACCCAGTACTTC
CASSLVGKETQYF
>TRBJ1-1|-|TRBV11-2|-
TGTGCCAGCAGCTTAACAGTGGACACTGAAGCTTTCTTT
CASSLTVDTEAFF
>TRBJ1-5|-|TRBV7-9|-
TGTGCCAGCAGCCCGGTAGGACAGAATCAGCCCCAGCATTTT
CASSPVGQNQPQHF
>TRBJ2-5|-|TRBV20-1|TRBD2
TGCAGTGTTAGGCGGGGGGGACAAGAGACCCAGTACTTC
CSVRRGGQETQYF
>TRBJ1-2|-|TRBV12-3/TRBV12-4|TRBD1
TGTGCCAGCAGTTTAATAGGGACAGTAAATGGCTACACCTTC
CASSLIGTVNGYTF
>TRBJ2-7|-|TRBV7-8|TRBD1
TGTGCCAGCAGCCCCCACCGGGACAGGGCCTACGAGCAGTACTTC
CASSPHRDRAYEQYF
>TRBJ1-5|-|TRBV12-3/TRBV12-4|TRBD1
TGTGCCAGCAGCTTGACAGGGGAAGAGCCCCAGCATTTT
CASSLTGEEPQHF
>TRBJ2-3|-|TRBV29-1|TRBD2
TGCAGCGTTGAAGTCGTCGGGGGGGCAGGAGATACGCAGTATTTT
CSVEVVGGAGDTQYF
>TRBJ2-2|-|TRBV21-1|-
TGTGCCATTACGGGAACTAGCGGGGAAGCCGGGGAGCTGTTTTTT
CAITGTSGEAGELFF
>TRBJ1-6|-|TRBV18|-
TGTGCCAGCTCACCGGACGGCGCTAATTCACCCCTCCACTTT
CASSPDGANSPLHF
>TRBJ1-2|few|TRBV6-4|-
TGTGCCAGCAGTGACCCTCTGGGGGCAGCCTATGGCTACACCTTC
CASSDPLGAAYGYTF
>TRBJ1-4|-|TRBV5-5|TRBD1
TGTGCCAGCAGCTTGGGCAGGACAGGGGGAGAAAAACTGTTTTTT
CASSLGRTGGEKLFF
>TRBJ2-7|-|TRBV12-5|-
TGTGCTAGTGGTTTGGTACCAAAAAACGGAGGGGAAACCTACGAGCAGTACTTC
CASGLVPKNGGETYEQYF